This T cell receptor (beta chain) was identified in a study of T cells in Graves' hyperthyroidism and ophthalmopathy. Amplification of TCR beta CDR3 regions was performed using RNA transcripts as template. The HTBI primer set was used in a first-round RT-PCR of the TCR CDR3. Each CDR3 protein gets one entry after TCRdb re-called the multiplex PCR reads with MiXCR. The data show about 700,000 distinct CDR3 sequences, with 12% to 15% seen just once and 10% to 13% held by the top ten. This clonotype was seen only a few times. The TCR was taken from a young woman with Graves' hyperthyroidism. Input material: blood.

The CDR3 DNA follows: TGCAGTGCTAGAGATCCCTTGGGGAATGAAAAACTGTTTTTT. Translating it yields CSARDPLGNEKLFF. The gene calls are TRBV20-1 and TRBJ1-4; D is unresolved. Per germline, CDR1 DFQATT and CDR2 SNEGSKA (reference sequence). V shed 0 bases and J shed 5 bases, with 10 bases lying between them. The CDR3 totals 14 residues.